Below, 18 T cell receptor beta chains from the same sample are listed, as sequenced in a study of neoadjuvant anti-PD-1 for oral cavity cancer. TCRdb keeps only in-frame clones here, not all; method: immunoSEQ multiplex PCR. This sample has about 14,000 clones; about 77% occur once, and the top ten carry under 2.5%. Noted time point: after neoadjuvant nivolumab, at surgical resection. The starting material was PBMCs, obtained after nivolumab (anti-PD-1) treatment. Receptors were obtained from a person aged 35-79 years with oral cavity squamous cell carcinoma.

This chain links TRBV7-8 with TRBJ1-2, with D perhaps TRBD1 (6 bases). The germline gives CDR1 SGHVS, CDR2 FQNEAQ. Trimming left V 0 bases short and J 2 bases short, with 13 bases between. This CDR3 contains 16 residues. CDR3 in amino acids: CASSLAHRGPNYGYTF. The DNA of the CDR3 is TGTGCCAGCAGCTTAGCGCATCGGGGGCCAAACTATGGCTACACCTTC.

The rearrangement links TRBV7-8 to TRBJ1-1; D is unclear. The V end lost 6 bases, the J end lost 1 base, and 3 bases lay between the germline ends. CDR3 length equals 11 residues. The germline V gene encodes CDR1 SGHVS and CDR2 FQNEAQ. CDR3 region: CASSGNTEAFF. The DNA for the CDR3 is TGTGCCAGCAGTGGGAACACTGAAGCTTTCTTT.

V and J are TRBV28 and TRBJ2-3, with TRBD1 matching 10 bases. The CDR3 covers 14 residues. Germline CDR1 MDHEN, CDR2 SYDVKM. Trimming removed 5 bases from V and 5 bases from J; junction bases left unmatched: 4. The CDR3 nucleotides read TGTGCCAGCAGTGGAGGACAGGGGGTAGATACGCAGTATTTT. Translation: CASSGGQGVDTQYF.

V gene TRBV5-1 combines with J gene TRBJ1-2; D is ambiguous. This CDR3 region has 15 residues. The germline CDR1 and CDR2 sequences are SGHRS and YFSETQ. Trimming removed 0 bases at V and 8 bases at J, with 17 bases between. CDR3: CASSLEGQNTPGYTF. The CDR3 DNA sequence: TGCGCCAGCAGCTTGGAAGGCCAGAACACACCCGGCTACACCTTC.

The rearrangement joins TRBV28 to TRBJ1-3; D unclear. The CDR3 length is 14 residues. Per germline, CDR1 MDHEN and CDR2 SYDVKM. V was trimmed by 9 bases and J by 3 bases, leaving 15 bases between them. CDR3 sequence (DNA): TGTGCCAGTAACGCGAGGGTTTTTGGAAACACCATATATTTT. It encodes CASNARVFGNTIYF.

This clone was observed a handful of times. The rearrangement uses TRBV6-1 and TRBJ1-2; the D gene is possibly TRBD1 (5 bases). The germline V gene has CDR1 MNHNS and CDR2 SASEGT. V lost 5 bases, J lost 4 bases, and 11 bases lay in between. The CDR3 contains 13 residues. CDR3 in DNA: TGTGCCAGCAGTCTGGACAAGTTCTATGGCTACACCTTC. Its protein product is CASSLDKFYGYTF.

The chain joins TRBV4-1 to TRBJ2-7; weak D call: TRBD2 (6 bases). The CDR3 runs 16 residues. CDR1 and CDR2 from the germline V gene are MGHRA and YSYEKL. Trimming took off 4 bases at V and 1 base at J, with 17 bases between the two ends. CDR3: CASSRMDMGLSYEQYF. Here the CDR3 DNA reads TGCGCCAGCAGCCGAATGGACATGGGACTGTCCTACGAGCAGTACTTC.

On this clone itself: The same CDR3 is also encoded by other DNA sequences in this sample. This rearrangement joins TRBV5-6 to TRBJ2-7, with unresolved D. Germline assignment: CDR1 SGHDT and CDR2 YYEEEE. The CDR3 runs 13 residues. V shed 0 bases and J shed 3 bases, with 7 bases lying between them. The CDR3 DNA follows: TGTGCCAGCAGCTTGGAGCTAGGCTACGAGCAGTACTTC. This sequence encodes CASSLELGYEQYF.

The V call is TRBV6-5, the J call TRBJ1-2, with TRBD1 matching over 7 bases. The V gene end was trimmed by 5 bases and the J gene end by 7 bases; junction bases not matched to a gene: 7. CDR3 length: 13 amino acids. Germline V lookup: CDR1 MNHEY, CDR2 SVGAGI. CDR3 coding DNA: TGTGCCAGCAGTGCCGGGACAGAGACTGGCTACACCTTC. It codes for CASSAGTETGYTF.

As for this clone: The junction shows a germline mismatch at one end, possibly a read error. The gene calls are TRBV6-1 and TRBJ2-7; tentatively, D is TRBD1 (6 bases). From germline, CDR1 is MNHNS and CDR2 SASEGT. There are 13 residues in the CDR3. The CDR3 protein is CASSTWTDLALLF. The DNA for the CDR3 is TGTGCCAGCAGTACCTGGACAGACTTGGCCCTTTTGTTC.

This clone was detected only a few times. The chain joins TRBV5-1 to TRBJ2-1, with 10 bases lining up with TRBD1. With V trimmed by 0 bases and J by 6 bases, 6 bases remained unmatched. The CDR3 has 16 residues. Germline loops: CDR1 SGHRS, CDR2 YFSETQ. The CDR3 bases are TGCGCCAGCAGCTTGGCCGGGGGGACAGGGGTCAATGAGCAGTTCTTC. Translated: CASSLAGGTGVNEQFF.

This sequence joins TRBV11-2 and TRBJ2-2, with D hard to call. V was cut by 8 bases and J by 7 bases, with 11 bases left in between. CDR3 length equals 12 residues. Germline-derived CDR1 and CDR2 are SGHAT and FQNNGV. CDR3: CASRKLVGELFF. The CDR3 region has the DNA TGTGCCAGCCGCAAGTTGGTCGGGGAGCTGTTTTTT.

This clone showed up just a few times. The chain uses TRBV7-8 and TRBJ1-5; 8 bases map to TRBD1. CDR1 SGHVS and CDR2 FQNEAQ come from the germline V gene. The CDR3 extends over 15 amino acids. Losses at the gene ends were 2 bases for V and 4 bases for J; bases not matched to a gene: 4. Here the CDR3 DNA reads TGTGCCAGCAGCTTACTGACAGGGGCGAATCAGCCCCAGCATTTT. It is translated as CASSLLTGANQPQHF.

There are a few counts of this clone. V and J are TRBV7-8 and TRBJ1-2; 7 bases are shared with TRBD1. The ends lost 1 base at V and 7 bases at J; junction bases unmatched: 12. The germline gives CDR1 SGHVS, CDR2 FQNEAQ. The CDR3 sequence is 16 residues long. The DNA of the CDR3 is TGTGCCAGCAGCTTAGATAGTTGGACAGGATGGAGTGGCTACACCTTC. This sequence encodes CASSLDSWTGWSGYTF.

J is TRBJ1-3 and V is TRBV14; weak D call: TRBD1 (6 bases). The CDR3 has 17 amino acids. Germline V lookup: CDR1 SGHDN, CDR2 FVKESK. V was trimmed by 3 bases and J by 2 bases, leaving 17 bases between them. CDR3 in DNA: TGTGCCAGCAGCCAGATGTGGTCGGCAGGGGCTGGAAACACCATATATTTT. It encodes CASSQMWSAGAGNTIYF.

This chain joins TRBV11-2 and TRBJ2-3, with a possible D match to TRBD2 (5 bases). Germline V gene lookup returns CDR1 SGHAT and CDR2 FQNNGV. V lost 1 base and J 6 bases, leaving 14 bases between the germline ends. The CDR3 spans 15 residues. CDR3 amino acids: CASSLGKRRDDTQYF. The CDR3 coding sequence is TGTGCCAGCAGCTTAGGCAAAAGACGGGATGATACGCAGTATTTT. Drawing the rest from reference TRBV11-2 and TRBJ2-3, the complete variable domain is EAGVAQSPRYKIIEKRQSVAFWCNPISGHATLYWYQQILGQGPKLLIQFQNNGVVDDSQLPKDRFSAERLKGVDSTLKIQPAKLEDSAVYLCASSLGKRRDDTQYFGPGTRLTVL.

This clone was observed a single time. The genes are TRBV2 and TRBJ1-5, with unresolved D. This CDR3 contains 20 residues. Germline V gene data show CDR1 as SNHLY and CDR2 as FYNNEI. Trimming took off 3 bases at V and 0 bases at J, with 24 bases between the two ends. The CDR3 region is CASSELSPWTGSYSNQPQHF. In DNA form, the CDR3 reads TGTGCCAGCAGTGAGTTATCCCCTTGGACGGGAAGCTATAGCAATCAGCCCCAGCATTTT.

The gene calls are TRBV7-2 and TRBJ2-1; possible D gene TRBD2, 7 bases. In germline, CDR1 is SGHTA, CDR2 FQGNSA. The CDR3 is made up of 17 amino acids. With 5 bases removed from V and 2 bases from J, the gap between germline ends came to 19 bases. The CDR3 protein is CASSPTGGGATYNEQFF. CDR3 nucleotide sequence: TGTGCCAGCAGCCCGACCGGTGGGGGGGCTACCTACAATGAGCAGTTCTTC.